This T cell receptor beta chain was sequenced in a study of blood T cell repertoires in COVID-19. In the study overall: COVID-19 samples from acute and convalescent phases originated in the United States, Italy and Spain.

Cohort 3 recovered donors had two negative PCRs, clearance, or symptom resolution. Measured with immunoSEQ multiplex PCR; TCRdb has only the in-frame clones, and not every one. The sample holds roughly 500,000 clones, 88% seen once. The CDR3 runs 15 residues. CDR1 is SGHRS and CDR2 is YFSETQ in the germline V gene. The V segment lost 0 bases and the J segment 5 bases; nucleotides outside the gene matches: 4. Sequenced: PBMCs or T cells enriched from blood (not recorded which). The sequence was obtained from a woman between 35 and 50 years old who had recovered from COVID-19. The J gene is TRBJ1-4, the V gene TRBV5-1; TRBD1 agrees at 7 bases. The CDR3 DNA reads as TGCGCCAGCAGCTTGGCCACGACAGGGAATGAAAAACTGTTTTTT. It specifies CASSLATTGNEKLFF. Together with reference TRBV5-1 and TRBJ1-4, the CDR3 gives the full variable domain: KAGVTQTPRYLIKTRGQQVTLSCSPISGHRSVSWYQQTPGQGLQFLFEYFSETQRNKGNFPGRFSGRQFSNSRSEMNVSTLELGDSALYLCASSLATTGNEKLFFGSGTQLSVL.